These 2 T cell receptor beta chains share one sample of origin, sequenced in a study of blood T cell repertoires in COVID-19. Repertoires were generated with immunoSEQ multiplex PCR, while TCRdb's copy carries only in-frame clones and drops some. Of roughly 26,000 clones in the sample, about 94% were seen once. Sequencing was carried out using peripheral blood. The source is a human donor with active COVID-19. The donor label of this sample is uncertain.

The chain uses TRBV6-5 and TRBJ2-7; 10 bases fit TRBD1. CDR3 size: 13 residues. Trimming at V came to 6 bases and at J to 5 bases, leaving 4 bases not matched to a gene. Germline V gene lookup returns CDR1 MNHEY and CDR2 SVGAGI. The chain's CDR3 is CASSRQGAHEQYF. The CDR3 bases are TGTGCCAGCAGCAGACAGGGGGCCCACGAGCAGTACTTC.

V gene TRBV11-3 combines with J gene TRBJ2-4, with 15 bases identical to TRBD2. Germline V gives CDR1 SGHNT, CDR2 YENEEA. This CDR3 region has 15 residues. J was trimmed by 7 bases and V by 5 bases; bases with no gene match: 3. The CDR3 is CASSAGLAGGNIQYF. The CDR3 region has the DNA TGTGCCAGCAGCGCGGGACTAGCGGGGGGTAACATTCAGTACTTC.